The next 30 T cell receptor beta chains were all read from a single sample in a study of T cell responses to AZD1222 COVID-19 vaccine. The data were produced by immunoSEQ multiplex PCR, yet TCRdb's version contains in-frame clones alone and is incomplete. This sample has roughly 150,000 clones; roughly 87% occur once, and the top ten carry about 6%. The sequences come from peripheral blood, collected 28 days after the second AZD1222 dose. Every receptor here comes from an adult who received the AZD1222 COVID-19 vaccine.

The gene calls are TRBV5-4 and TRBJ2-3; 8 positions match TRBD2. The junction had 3 bases not matched to a gene; V was cut back by 4 bases and J by 2 bases. Germline CDR1 reads SGHNT; CDR2 reads YYREEE (reference sequence). This CDR3 region has 14 residues. The CDR3 is CASSPGRATDTQYF. Written as DNA, the CDR3 is TGTGCCAGCAGCCCCGGGAGGGCCACAGATACGCAGTATTTT.

V is TRBV4-2 and J is TRBJ1-2; 10 bases are a match to TRBD1. CDR3 size: 16 residues. Germline values: CDR1 LGHNA, CDR2 YNFKEQ. The junction had 10 bases not matched to a gene; V was cut back by 4 bases and J by 5 bases. CDR3 DNA sequence: TGTGCCAGCAGCCTGCAGGGACAGGGGTTTTTTTATGGCTACACCTTC. Its translation: CASSLQGQGFFYGYTF.

The gene calls are TRBV3-1 (or the pseudogene TRBV3-2) and TRBJ1-1; the D is unclear. There are 14 residues in the CDR3. V lost 3 bases to trimming and J lost 1 base, with 9 bases between them. Per the germline V gene, CDR1 is LGHDT and CDR2 is YNNKEL (reference sequence). Written as DNA, the CDR3 is TGTGCCAGCAGCCAGCGCGACTGGAACACTGAAGCTTTCTTT. Translation gives CASSQRDWNTEAFF.

The V gene is TRBV19, the J gene TRBJ1-2; D is possibly TRBD1 (5 bases). This CDR3 has 13 residues. V lost 5 bases and J lost 2, with 9 bases in between. CDR1 LNHDA and CDR2 SQIVND come from the germline V gene (reference sequence). In DNA form, the CDR3 reads TGTGCCAGTAGTCGGCAGGGCAACTATGGCTACACCTTC. This translates into CASSRQGNYGYTF.

The chain couples TRBV2 to TRBJ2-7; D is undetermined. The V gene lost 2 bases and the J gene lost 3 bases, with 5 bases spanning the gap. This CDR3 has 12 residues. Germline V gene data show CDR1 as SNHLY and CDR2 as FYNNEI. The CDR3 here is CASSELVYEQYF. CDR3 nucleotide sequence: TGTGCCAGCAGTGAACTGGTCTACGAGCAGTACTTC. The full variable domain, completed using reference TRBV2 and TRBJ2-7, is EPEVTQTPSHQVTQMGQEVILRCVPISNHLYFYWYRQILGQKVEFLVSFYNNEISEKSEIFDDQFSVERPDGSNFTLKIRSTKLEDSAMYFCASSELVYEQYFGPGTRLTVT.

CDR3 DNA: TGTGCCAGCAGCCCGACCACCGGGGAGCTGTTTTTT. It specifies CASSPTTGELFF. The gene calls are TRBV7-9 and TRBJ2-2; D gene ambiguous. Germline V CDR1 and CDR2: SEHNR, FQNEAQ (reference sequence). The CDR3 spans 12 residues. V lost 5 bases and J 4 bases, leaving 5 bases between the germline ends. Full variable domain (rest looked up from reference TRBV7-9 and TRBJ2-2): DTGVSQNPRHKITKRGQNVTFRCDPISEHNRLYWYRQTLGQGPEFLTYFQNEAQLEKSRLLSDRFSAERPKGSFSTLEIQRTEQGDSAMYLCASSPTTGELFFGEGSRLTVL.

This chain connects TRBV2 to TRBJ1-5; unclear D gene. V dropped 4 bases and J dropped 5 bases, with 6 bases sitting between them. The CDR3 runs 12 residues. The germline CDR1 and CDR2 sequences are SNHLY and FYNNEI. CDR3 nucleotide sequence: TGTGCCAGCAGTGGACCCTATCAGCCCCAGCATTTT. It encodes CASSGPYQPQHF.

The J gene is TRBJ2-2, the V gene TRBV9, with 9 bases fitting TRBD1. V lost 0 bases and J lost 5; bases outside the gene matches: 2. Looked up from germline, CDR1 is SGDLS and CDR2 is YYNGEE. There are 15 residues in the CDR3. The CDR3 is CASSVAGTGTGELFF. CDR3 sequence (DNA): TGTGCCAGCAGCGTAGCCGGGACAGGGACCGGGGAGCTGTTTTTT.

This clone was observed a few times. V gene TRBV4-1 combines with J gene TRBJ1-6; D gene uncertain. The germline CDR1 and CDR2 sequences are MGHRA and YSYEKL. V was clipped by 5 bases and J by 6 bases, with 8 bases between them. The CDR3 sequence is 13 residues long. CDR3 DNA sequence: TGCGCCAGCAGCACCCACCGTAATTCACCCCTCCACTTT. Protein product: CASSTHRNSPLHF.

The J gene is TRBJ2-1, the V gene TRBV19, with 8 bases identical to TRBD1. The CDR3 totals 13 residues. The V gene end was trimmed by 5 bases and the J gene end by 4 bases; junction bases not matched to a gene: 1. Germline loops: CDR1 LNHDA, CDR2 SQIVND (reference sequence). The CDR3 region has the DNA TGTGCCAGTAGTGGACAGGGATACAATGAGCAGTTCTTC. Translated: CASSGQGYNEQFF.

The chain uses TRBV7-2 and TRBJ2-7; the D gene could be TRBD1 or TRBD2 (5 bases each). The CDR3 is made up of 14 amino acids. The V gene's germline CDR1 is SGHTA and CDR2 FQGNSA. V shed 4 bases and J shed 3 bases, with 13 bases lying between them. CDR3 DNA: TGTGCCAGCAGCTCTGGGGGTAGCGACTACGAGCAGTACTTC. This encodes CASSSGGSDYEQYF. Full variable domain (remainder filled in from reference TRBV7-2 and TRBJ2-7): GAGVSQSPSNKVTEKGKDVELRCDPISGHTALYWYRQSLGQGLEFLIYFQGNSAPDKSGLPSDRFSAERTGGSVSTLTIQRTQQEDSAVYLCASSSGGSDYEQYFGPGTRLTVT.

The chain has TRBV9 and TRBJ2-3, with 9 bases matching TRBD1. The J segment lost 9 bases and the V segment lost 3 bases, leaving 8 bases of the junction unmatched. The CDR3 has 14 residues. Germline V gives CDR1 SGDLS, CDR2 YYNGEE. In DNA, the CDR3 is TGTGCCAGCAGCGGGGGACAGGGACTCGAGACGCAGTATTTT. Its translation: CASSGGQGLETQYF.

This chain uses TRBV28 with TRBJ1-5; 7 bases line up with TRBD1. The junction had 6 bases not matched to a gene; V was cut back by 5 bases and J by 2 bases. Germline CDR1 reads MDHEN; CDR2 reads SYDVKM. The CDR3 runs 15 residues. CDR3 amino acids: CASSDDDRGNQPQHF. CDR3 sequence (DNA): TGTGCCAGCAGTGACGATGACAGGGGCAATCAGCCCCAGCATTTT. The entire variable domain, with the rest obtained from reference TRBV28 and TRBJ1-5, is as follows: DVKVTQSSRYLVKRTGEKVFLECVQDMDHENMFWYRQDPGLGLRLIYFSYDVKMKEKGDIPEGYSVSREKKERFSLILESASTNQTSMYLCASSDDDRGNQPQHFGDGTRLSIL.

The rearrangement uses TRBV6-6 and TRBJ2-2; 7 nucleotides line up with TRBD1. The V gene end was trimmed by 5 bases and the J gene end by 0 bases; junction bases not matched to a gene: 9. CDR3 length equals 17 residues. Looked up from germline, CDR1 is MNHNY and CDR2 is SVGAGI (reference sequence). In DNA form, the CDR3 reads TGTGCCAGCAGTCCCGGGGACAGCGCAGCGAACACCGGGGAGCTGTTTTTT. Translation gives CASSPGDSAANTGELFF.

This chain joins TRBV6-5 and TRBJ2-3; 10 bases are a match to TRBD2. V lost 6 bases and J lost 0; bases outside the gene matches: 3. Germline values: CDR1 MNHEY, CDR2 SVGAGI. The CDR3 sequence is 15 residues long. CDR3 loop: CASRPSGGSTDTQYF. CDR3 nucleotides: TGTGCCAGCAGACCTAGCGGGGGAAGCACAGATACGCAGTATTTT.

This chain uses TRBV29-1 with TRBJ2-7, with 8 positions matching TRBD1. The germline CDR1 and CDR2 sequences are SQVTM and ANQGSEA. The V and J ends lost 3 bases and 5 bases, in that order; junction bases with no gene match: 6. The CDR3 has 13 residues. CDR3 nucleotides: TGCAGCGTTGACGGACAGGGCGGCCACGAGCAGTACTTC. Amino acid sequence: CSVDGQGGHEQYF.

This clone occurred once. This rearrangement joins TRBV6-1 to TRBJ1-5, with 7 bases aligning to TRBD1. Germline loops: CDR1 MNHNS, CDR2 SASEGT. V lost 3 bases, J lost 3 bases, and 2 bases stayed unmatched. This CDR3 is built from 14 residues. The chain's CDR3 is CASSETGINQPQHF. The CDR3 nucleotides are TGTGCCAGCAGTGAGACAGGGATCAATCAGCCCCAGCATTTT.

J is TRBJ2-2 and V is TRBV19; TRBD1 matches 8 bases. The germline CDR1 and CDR2 sequences are LNHDA and SQIVND (reference sequence). The CDR3 spans 18 residues. V lost 0 bases and J lost 1; bases outside the gene matches: 7. The CDR3: CASSIDGRGTGNTGELFF. CDR3 sequence (DNA): TGTGCCAGTAGTATAGATGGTAGGGGGACAGGGAACACCGGGGAGCTGTTTTTT.

The J gene is TRBJ2-5, the V gene TRBV9, with D possibly matching TRBD1 (6 bases). The V end was cut by 1 base, the J end by 5 bases, with 27 bases between. In germline, CDR1 is SGDLS, CDR2 YYNGEE. The CDR3 totals 19 residues. The CDR3 region is CASSVPRQAEGPDLETQYF. CDR3 nucleotides: TGTGCCAGCAGCGTACCCCGACAGGCCGAAGGCCCTGATTTGGAGACCCAGTACTTC.

This clone occurred a few times. The rearrangement links TRBV6-6 to TRBJ1-5; D is perhaps TRBD1 (5 bases). Germline V gene data show CDR1 as MNHNY and CDR2 as SVGAGI (reference sequence). This CDR3 is built from 17 residues. Trimming left V 5 bases short and J 3 bases short, with 20 bases between. In DNA form, the CDR3 reads TGTGCCAGCAGTCTTCGCCAGGGAGTGGATGCCAATCAGCCCCAGCATTTT. It translates to CASSLRQGVDANQPQHF.

V usage is TRBV7-9 and J usage is TRBJ1-1; D is possibly TRBD1 (6 bases). V was trimmed by 5 bases and J by 12 bases, leaving 25 bases between them. CDR1 is SEHNR, CDR2 FQNEAQ, per germline (reference sequence). CDR3 length equals 15 residues. The DNA of the CDR3 is TGTGCCAGCAGCCCTTGGGTCATTTTGGGGGGCGCGACTTTCTTT. Translated: CASSPWVILGGATFF.

CDR3: CAWSVRQRGPLYGYTF. The DNA of the CDR3 is TGTGCCTGGAGTGTACGTCAAAGGGGTCCCCTATATGGCTACACCTTC. V gene TRBV30 combines with J gene TRBJ1-2; TRBD1 might be the D (5 bases). The CDR3 loop spans 16 amino acids. V was trimmed by 0 bases and J by 5 bases, leaving 19 bases between them. CDR1 and CDR2 (germline): GTSNPN, SVGIG (reference sequence).

V usage is TRBV24-1 and J usage is TRBJ1-2; D not certain. Germline V CDR1 and CDR2: KGHDR, SFDVKD. The V gene lost 3 bases and the J gene lost 8 bases, with 12 bases spanning the gap. This CDR3 is 13 amino acids long. This chain's CDR3 is CATSDGRLYGYTF. The CDR3 nucleotides read TGTGCCACCAGTGATGGCCGGCTATACGGCTACACCTTC.

The chain joins TRBV6-6 to TRBJ1-3; D might be TRBD1 (5 bases). This CDR3 region has 15 residues. Trimming stripped 0 bases from V and 0 bases from J, with 6 bases between. Germline V CDR1 and CDR2: MNHNY, SVGAGI (reference sequence). The CDR3 sequence: CASSYSTASGNTIYF. CDR3 coding DNA: TGTGCCAGCAGTTACTCGACAGCCTCTGGAAACACCATATATTTT.

The DNA of the CDR3 is TGTGCCAGTAGTAGGGGGACCGTCGGAAGGGCAACTAATGAAAAACTGTTTTTT. Its protein is CASSRGTVGRATNEKLFF. V usage is TRBV19 and J usage is TRBJ1-4; possibly TRBD1 for D (5 bases). The CDR3 is 18 residues long. Trimming pared 4 bases from V and 0 bases from J, leaving 18 bases between. Germline V gene lookup returns CDR1 LNHDA and CDR2 SQIVND (reference sequence).

As regards this clone: The junction shows a germline mismatch at one end, possibly a read error. The rearrangement links TRBV6-5 to TRBJ2-2; D unresolved. CDR3 size: 13 residues. Germline assignment: CDR1 MNHEY and CDR2 SVGAGI. The CDR3 here is CASSYVPTRELFF. The CDR3 DNA is TGTGCCAGCAGTTACGTGCCCACCCGGGAGCTGTTTTTT.

In this sample, this clone turned up once. The rearrangement uses TRBV5-6 and TRBJ1-4, with TRBD1 as a possible D gene (5 bases). Per germline, CDR1 SGHDT and CDR2 YYEEEE. Trimming took off 0 bases at V and 7 bases at J, with 16 bases between the two ends. CDR3 length equals 16 residues. As DNA, the CDR3 is TGTGCCAGCAGCTTGGAGACCGGGACCTCGGGTGAAAAACTGTTTTTT. This gives the protein CASSLETGTSGEKLFF.

This rearrangement joins TRBV2 to TRBJ2-2, with 9 bases matching TRBD1. This CDR3 comprises 16 residues. V was clipped by 5 bases and J by 0 bases; unmatched bases: 4. CDR1 is SNHLY and CDR2 is FYNNEI in the germline V gene. The CDR3 region is CASSLTGGANTGELFF. The CDR3 bases are TGTGCCAGCAGTCTCACAGGGGGCGCGAACACCGGGGAGCTGTTTTTT. Full variable domain (outside the CDR3, taken from reference TRBV2 and TRBJ2-2): EPEVTQTPSHQVTQMGQEVILRCVPISNHLYFYWYRQILGQKVEFLVSFYNNEISEKSEIFDDQFSVERPDGSNFTLKIRSTKLEDSAMYFCASSLTGGANTGELFFGEGSRLTVL.

The V gene is TRBV7-6, the J gene TRBJ2-1; the D is unclear. Germline CDR1 and CDR2: SGHVS and FNYEAQ. V lost 0 bases and J 0 bases, leaving 9 bases between the germline ends. The CDR3 runs 16 residues. Here the CDR3 reads CASSLASLSSYNEQFF. CDR3 in DNA: TGTGCCAGCAGCTTAGCGAGCCTCAGCTCCTACAATGAGCAGTTCTTC.

The gene calls are TRBV3-1 (or the pseudogene TRBV3-2) and TRBJ1-1, with D unclear. Between the trimmed V and J ends, which lost 1 base and 1 base, there was a span of 13 bases. Germline-derived CDR1 and CDR2 are LGHDT and YNNKEL (reference sequence). The CDR3 covers 16 residues. CDR3 protein: CASSQGRLDKNTEAFF. The DNA of the CDR3 is TGTGCCAGCAGCCAAGGCCGACTAGACAAGAACACTGAAGCTTTCTTT.